The 29 T cell receptor beta chains below come from one sample, sequenced in a study of shared clonotypes between healthy human individuals. CD45RO-negative cells were positively selected for CCR7, leaving out terminally differentiated effector memory CD45RA+ cells. TCRdb's table, derived via immunoSEQ multiplex PCR, lists solely in-frame clones and lacks some. The sample holds some 2,100,000 clones, 93% seen once. Sequenced input: naive CD8+ T cells from PBMCs. The receptors stem from a man younger than 35 in good health. Some clones in this sample may be carry-over from other donors' samples.

The chain couples TRBV7-3 to TRBJ1-1; no firm D call. V lost 0 bases and J lost 3, with 5 bases in between. Per germline, CDR1 SGHTA and CDR2 FQGTGA. There are 13 residues in the CDR3. CDR3 in DNA: TGTGCCAGCAGCTTAACGGGCCACACTGAAGCTTTCTTT. Translating gives CASSLTGHTEAFF.

On this clone: This same CDR3 is encoded by further DNA sequences in the sample. The CDR3 region is CASSVGVSSYNEQFF. The CDR3 DNA sequence: TGTGCCAGCAGCGTAGGAGTGAGCTCCTACAATGAGCAGTTCTTC. The rearrangement uses TRBV9 and TRBJ2-1; D uncertain. CDR1 and CDR2 (germline): SGDLS, YYNGEE. The CDR3 contains 15 residues. With 0 bases removed from V and 0 bases from J, the gap between germline ends came to 7 bases.

This rearrangement joins TRBV7-9 to TRBJ2-5; 7 bases are shared with TRBD1. The germline gives CDR1 SEHNR, CDR2 FQNEAQ (reference sequence). V gave up 5 bases and J gave up 0 bases; unmatched junction bases: 3. This CDR3 region has 14 residues. CDR3 DNA: TGTGCCAGCAGCCAAGACAGGGACCAAGAGACCCAGTACTTC. Translated, it gives CASSQDRDQETQYF.

The chain combines TRBV21-1 with TRBJ2-7; whether TRBD2, the table's D call, matches the DNA was not checked. TRBV21-1 is given as a pseudogene. The CDR3 sequence is 13 residues long. The CDR3 DNA is TGTGCCAGCAGCAAATCTGAGTTCTACGAGCAGTACTTC. Its protein product is CASSKSEFYEQYF.

Concerning this clone itself: The sample holds other DNA sequences that translate to the same CDR3. This chain connects TRBV7-9 to TRBJ2-5; weak D call: TRBD2 (5 bases). Germline lookup yields CDR1 SEHNR and CDR2 FQNEAQ (reference sequence). The CDR3 runs 14 residues. V was pared by 5 bases and J by 0 bases, with 10 bases between. In DNA form, the CDR3 reads TGTGCCAGCAGCCAGCGGACGGACCAAGAGACCCAGTACTTC. Its protein product is CASSQRTDQETQYF. The full variable domain, in which reference TRBV7-9 and TRBJ2-5 provide the parts outside the CDR3, is DTGVSQNPRHKITKRGQNVTFRCDPISEHNRLYWYRQTLGQGPEFLTYFQNEAQLEKSRLLSDRFSAERPKGSFSTLEIQRTEQGDSAMYLCASSQRTDQETQYFGPGTRLLVL.

As concerns this clone: This same CDR3 is encoded by further DNA sequences in the sample. This chain's CDR3 is CASSLEGQNTGELFF. The CDR3 DNA sequence: TGTGCCAGCAGCTTAGAGGGACAAAACACCGGGGAGCTGTTTTTT. The chain carries TRBV7-9 and TRBJ2-2, with D perhaps matching TRBD1 (6 bases). The CDR3 has 15 amino acids. V was cut by 1 base and J by 2 bases, with 8 bases left in between. Per germline, CDR1 SEHNR and CDR2 FQNEAQ (reference sequence).

The genes are TRBV10-1 and TRBJ2-4, with 9 bases aligning to TRBD1. Germline V lookup: CDR1 WNHNN, CDR2 SYGVQD (reference sequence). The CDR3 consists of 18 residues. V gave up 8 bases and J gave up 0 bases; unmatched junction bases: 14. CDR3 residues: CASYEYVGTGLAKNIQYF. In DNA form, the CDR3 reads TGCGCCAGCTATGAGTATGTAGGGACAGGGCTAGCCAAAAACATTCAGTACTTC.

Points on this clone: Other DNA variants within this sample encode the same CDR3. V usage is TRBV15 and J usage is TRBJ2-2; D gene uncertain. The CDR3 totals 11 residues. CDR1 is LNHNV and CDR2 is YYDKDF in the germline V gene (reference sequence). V was pared by 5 bases and J by 4 bases, with 2 bases between. CDR3 sequence reads: CATSGTGELFF. The CDR3 coding sequence is TGTGCCACCAGCGGCACCGGGGAGCTGTTTTTT.

The gene calls are TRBV7-9 and TRBJ1-2; D call uncertain. V was cut by 5 bases and J by 2 bases, with 15 bases left in between. The CDR3 is 15 residues long. Looked up from germline, CDR1 is SEHNR and CDR2 is FQNEAQ (reference sequence). The CDR3 DNA follows: TGTGCCAGCAGCAGCCTGACGGAACGGAACTATGGCTACACCTTC. As protein: CASSSLTERNYGYTF.

The rearrangement uses TRBV6-4 and TRBJ1-1, with a weak D call TRBD1 (6 bases). CDR1 and CDR2 (germline): MRHNA, SNTAGT. V gave up 2 bases and J gave up 4 bases, with 11 bases separating them. CDR3 length equals 14 residues. The CDR3 DNA follows: TGTGCCAGCAGTGACAGGGTAGGGGGCACTGAAGCTTTCTTT. It translates to CASSDRVGGTEAFF.

The chain recombines TRBV9 with TRBJ2-1, with D unclear. Trimming took 3 bases from V and 4 from J, leaving 8 bases between them. Germline values: CDR1 SGDLS, CDR2 YYNGEE. This CDR3 has 13 residues. The CDR3 loop reads CASSGRNYNEQFF. CDR3 DNA: TGTGCCAGCAGCGGAAGAAATTACAATGAGCAGTTCTTC.

The V gene is TRBV9, the J gene TRBJ2-5, with D tentatively TRBD1 or TRBD2 (6 bases each). Germline assignment: CDR1 SGDLS and CDR2 YYNGEE. This CDR3 contains 15 residues. With 3 bases removed from V and 4 bases from J, the gap between germline ends came to 16 bases. CDR3 bases: TGTGCCAGCAGCGAGGGGAGGACGGGGGCAGAGACCCAGTACTTC. As protein: CASSEGRTGAETQYF.

The chain employs TRBV29-1 and TRBJ2-7; 8 bases are shared with TRBD2. The CDR3 is 15 residues long. Germline V lookup: CDR1 SQVTM, CDR2 ANQGSEA. V gave up 6 bases and J gave up 6 bases; unmatched junction bases: 16. CDR3 nucleotides: TGCAGCGTGATAGACGGGGGGGAGAGGACGGGCGAGCAGTACTTC. Translation: CSVIDGGERTGEQYF.

The chain combines TRBV7-8 with TRBJ2-3; 11 bases map to TRBD2. The CDR3 has 18 amino acids. Per germline, CDR1 SGHVS and CDR2 FQNEAQ. The junction had 13 bases not matched to a gene; V was cut back by 6 bases and J by 2 bases. CDR3 loop: CASSFWGFSGRATDTQYF. The CDR3 region has the DNA TGTGCCAGCAGTTTTTGGGGGTTTAGCGGGAGGGCCACAGATACGCAGTATTTT.

In the case of this clone: One end of the junction fails to match germline, which may point to a read error. The genes are TRBV6-1 and TRBJ1-1; perhaps TRBD1 as D (6 bases). Germline CDR1 is MNHNS and CDR2 is SASEGT. This CDR3 is 12 amino acids long. The CDR3 nucleotides are TGTGCCAGCAGGGAAGACAGGACTGGGGCTTTCTTT. It encodes CASREDRTGAFF.

This clone was observed a single time. Other nucleotide sequences from this sample produce the same CDR3. The chain links TRBV29-1 to TRBJ2-7; TRBD2 matches at 12 bases. Looked up from germline, CDR1 is SQVTM and CDR2 is ANQGSEA. V lost 6 bases, J lost 2 bases, and 2 bases stayed unmatched. The CDR3 runs 13 residues. As DNA, the CDR3 is TGCAGCGTACTAGCGGGAGGCCCCTACGAGCAGTACTTC. Its protein is CSVLAGGPYEQYF.

This clone was observed a single time. The V gene is TRBV6-1, the J gene TRBJ1-2; D unclear. CDR3 length: 15 amino acids. With 0 bases removed from V and 3 bases from J, the gap between germline ends came to 11 bases. The germline CDR1 and CDR2 sequences are MNHNS and SASEGT. The CDR3 spells CASSEAFSPDYGYTF. The CDR3 DNA reads as TGTGCCAGCAGTGAAGCTTTTAGCCCGGACTATGGCTACACCTTC.

The chain is built from TRBV9 and TRBJ2-7, with TRBD1 matching over 8 bases. The V and J ends lost 0 bases and 3 bases, in that order; junction bases with no gene match: 8. CDR1 and CDR2 from the germline V gene are SGDLS and YYNGEE. CDR3 size: 16 residues. The CDR3 protein is CASSVGPGGANYEQYF. The CDR3 DNA reads as TGTGCCAGCAGCGTAGGACCAGGGGGCGCAAACTACGAGCAGTACTTC.

This chain joins TRBV13 and TRBJ2-1; tentative D call: TRBD2 (6 bases). The CDR3 consists of 13 residues. Trimming removed 3 bases from V and 7 bases from J, with 10 bases in between. Germline loops: CDR1 PRHDT, CDR2 FYEKMQ (reference sequence). In nucleotides, the CDR3 is TGTGCCAGCAGCTTGACGGGGGATAATGAGCAGTTCTTC. It codes for CASSLTGDNEQFF.

This clone was seen only a few times. This chain uses TRBV19 with TRBJ2-1; 8 positions agree with TRBD2. The ends lost 5 bases at V and 9 bases at J; junction bases unmatched: 3. The CDR3 is 12 residues long. CDR1 is LNHDA and CDR2 is SQIVND in the germline V gene (reference sequence). The CDR3 nucleotides are TGTGCCAGTAGTGCAGGACTAGCTGAGCAGTTCTTC. It specifies CASSAGLAEQFF. The full variable domain, rest sourced from reference TRBV19 and TRBJ2-1, is DGGITQSPKYLFRKEGQNVTLSCEQNLNHDAMYWYRQDPGQGLRLIYYSQIVNDFQKGDIAEGYSVSREKKESFPLTVTSAQKNPTAFYLCASSAGLAEQFFGPGTRLTVL.

The gene calls are TRBV5-4 and TRBJ2-7; D possibly corresponds to TRBD2 (6 bases). CDR1 is SGHNT and CDR2 is YYREEE in the germline V gene (reference sequence). The V and J ends lost 4 bases and 2 bases respectively, with 16 bases between them. The CDR3 runs to 15 residues. CDR3 sequence (DNA): TGTGCCAGCAGCCAGCGCTCGGACTATACCTACGAGCAGTACTTC. Its protein product is CASSQRSDYTYEQYF. Full variable domain (remainder filled in from reference TRBV5-4 and TRBJ2-7): ETGVTQSPTHLIKTRGQQVTLRCSSQSGHNTVSWYQQALGQGPQFIFQYYREEENGRGNFPPRFSGLQFPNYSSELNVNALELDDSALYLCASSQRSDYTYEQYFGPGTRLTVT.

The genes are TRBV4-1 and TRBJ2-7; possible D gene TRBD1, 7 bases. Trimming left V 6 bases short and J 3 bases short, with 27 bases between. CDR3 length: 18 amino acids. The V gene's germline CDR1 is MGHRA and CDR2 YSYEKL. In DNA, the CDR3 is TGCGCCAGCAGTCCCACCCCGACTGACAGGGAGGTTCGCTACGAGCAGTACTTC. Encoded protein: CASSPTPTDREVRYEQYF.

This rearrangement joins TRBV5-6 to TRBJ2-1, with 11 nucleotides matching TRBD2. V was clipped by 5 bases and J by 3 bases; unmatched bases: 4. The germline CDR1 and CDR2 sequences are SGHDT and YYEEEE. This CDR3 contains 15 residues. DNA of the CDR3: TGTGCCAGCAGTCCGACTAGCGGGATCTACAATGAGCAGTTCTTC. This codes for CASSPTSGIYNEQFF. Using reference TRBV5-6 and TRBJ2-1 for the parts outside the CDR3, the full variable domain is DAGVTQSPTHLIKTRGQQVTLRCSPKSGHDTVSWYQQALGQGPQFIFQYYEEEERQRGNFPDRFSGHQFPNYSSELNVNALLLGDSALYLCASSPTSGIYNEQFFGPGTRLTVL.

The rearrangement links TRBV15 to TRBJ1-1; D ambiguous. V was shortened by 3 bases and J by 0 bases, with 20 bases between the two germline ends. Germline V CDR1 and CDR2: LNHNV, YYDKDF (reference sequence). The CDR3 is 18 residues long. The CDR3 bases are TGTGCCACCAGCAGCCCCTGGTGGCAGGAGAGGATGAACACTGAAGCTTTCTTT. Protein sequence: CATSSPWWQERMNTEAFF.

The chain combines TRBV4-1 with TRBJ1-1; unclear D gene. Between the trimmed V and J ends, which lost 1 base and 5 bases, there was a span of 8 bases. CDR3 length: 13 residues. Germline CDR1 and CDR2: MGHRA and YSYEKL. CDR3 nucleotides: TGCGCCAGCAGCCAAGGTCTAGCAACTGAAGCTTTCTTT. This sequence encodes CASSQGLATEAFF.

This rearrangement joins TRBV7-9 to TRBJ2-1; 7 bases fit TRBD2. After removal of 5 bases from V and 4 bases from J, the junction contained 14 bases not matched to a gene. This CDR3 region has 17 residues. The germline CDR1 and CDR2 sequences are SEHNR and FQNEAQ (reference sequence). CDR3 coding DNA: TGTGCCAGCAGCCCAACTAGCGTGGGGGGACTTTACAATGAGCAGTTCTTC. Protein: CASSPTSVGGLYNEQFF. Full variable domain (remainder filled in from reference TRBV7-9 and TRBJ2-1): DTGVSQNPRHKITKRGQNVTFRCDPISEHNRLYWYRQTLGQGPEFLTYFQNEAQLEKSRLLSDRFSAERPKGSFSTLEIQRTEQGDSAMYLCASSPTSVGGLYNEQFFGPGTRLTVL.

The genes are TRBV7-9 and TRBJ2-1, with D possibly TRBD2 on 7 matching bases. V was clipped by 5 bases and J by 8 bases, with 19 bases between them. Per germline, CDR1 SEHNR and CDR2 FQNEAQ (reference sequence). CDR3 size: 15 residues. DNA of the CDR3: TGTGCCAGCAGCCTAGGGAACTTCGGGGGGCATGAGCAGTTCTTC. Protein: CASSLGNFGGHEQFF.

This chain joins TRBV29-1 and TRBJ1-2; possible D gene TRBD1, 5 bases. Germline CDR1 SQVTM, CDR2 ANQGSEA. CDR3 length: 14 amino acids. The V and J ends lost 5 bases and 7 bases respectively, with 20 bases between them. CDR3 residues: CSVPEGQGRGGYTF. The CDR3 region has the DNA TGCAGCGTTCCGGAGGGGCAGGGTAGAGGTGGCTACACCTTC.

This rearrangement joins TRBV28 to TRBJ2-7; possible D gene TRBD2, 6 bases. Trimming stripped 5 bases from V and 2 bases from J, with 10 bases between. Germline-derived CDR1 and CDR2 are MDHEN and SYDVKM. The length of the CDR3 is 13 residues. The CDR3 sequence is CASSMGLAYEQYF. The CDR3 bases are TGTGCCAGCAGTATGGGACTGGCCTACGAGCAGTACTTC.